This TCR beta chain originates from a study of post-analysis software for immune sequencing data. Study information: The disease courses covered relapsing-remitting, secondary progressive and progressive-relapsing multiple sclerosis. Study-level findings and limits: About five TRBV segments were more frequent in patients than controls; TRBV5-6, TRBV5-1 and TRBV20-1 belonged to this group. The normalized Chao1 diversity of multiple sclerosis patients was significantly lower than that of controls. Under the F measure, samples that were prepared in one batch clustered strongly together.

Researchers reported that TCR beta cDNA libraries carried unique molecular identifiers. When roughly 0.9 to 10 million T cells were used, they gave some 540,000 cDNA molecules. TCRdb reprocessed the PCR reads with MiXCR, giving one entry per CDR3 protein. The table records around 200,000 distinct CDR3 sequences, 25% to 35% of them present only once. Remarks on this clonotype: As yet, its antigen is unknown.

The CDR3 totals 14 residues. After removal of 5 bases from V and 5 bases from J, the junction contained 5 bases not matched to a gene. Per germline, CDR1 SGHDT and CDR2 YYEEEE. This receptor was taken from a girl aged 2 to 17 with multiple sclerosis. The sequencing input was blood. The chain uses TRBV5-6 and TRBJ1-2, with 11 bases identical to TRBD1. In DNA form, the CDR3 reads TGTGCCAGCAGAGGGACAGGGGGGACGTATGGCTACACCTTC. Its translation: CASRGTGGTYGYTF.